This TCR beta chain was recovered during a study of blood T cell repertoires in COVID-19. Study-wide context: The study drew acute and convalescent COVID-19 samples from the United States, Italy and Spain. PBMCs, B-cell-depleted T cells, or T cells were the source of the cDNA or gDNA that made up the material.

The CDR3 consists of 15 residues. Germline values: CDR1 SGHRS, CDR2 YFSETQ. With 0 bases removed from V and 5 bases from J, the gap between germline ends came to 11 bases. Per the study methods: Scientists estimated how many nucleated cells there were by amplifying reference gene primers. The protocol was immunoSEQ multiplex PCR, while the TCRdb copy is restricted to in-frame clones and leaves out a portion. Clone size and V and J calls were adopted from that table, with D and trimming inferred from the DNA. Here the sample spans about 100,000 clones, about nine tenths being singletons. This rearrangement joins TRBV5-1 to TRBJ1-4, with a tentative D call TRBD1 (6 bases). The TCR was taken from a human donor in a cohort sampled during active COVID-19. The sample consisted of peripheral blood. The chain's CDR3 is CASSLGAGVNEKLFF. The CDR3 coding sequence is TGCGCCAGCAGCTTGGGTGCAGGGGTGAATGAAAAACTGTTTTTT.